The 27 T cell receptor beta chains in this list originate from one sample, sequenced in a study of cytomegalovirus exposure and HLA in healthy donors. PCR used 60 Vbeta primers and 13 Jbeta primers. Produced via immunoSEQ multiplex PCR; TCRdb's table is partial and in-frame only. Of some 160,000 clones in the sample, 73% were seen once. Sequences were obtained from PBMCs. These receptors originate from a woman under 30 in good health and CMV-seropositive.

The chain recombines TRBV5-4 with TRBJ2-7; D is possibly TRBD2 (5 bases). The CDR3 consists of 16 residues. The germline V and J ends were trimmed by 2 bases and 7 bases, with 22 bases remaining between them. Germline CDR1 SGHNT, CDR2 YYREEE (reference sequence). CDR3: CASSFFGRSPEEEQYF. In DNA, the CDR3 is TGTGCCAGCAGCTTTTTTGGGCGGTCCCCGGAGGAAGAGCAGTACTTC.

The genes are TRBV5-5 and TRBJ1-5; D is undetermined. V shed 4 bases and J shed 5 bases, with 16 bases lying between them. The CDR3 length is 15 residues. The V gene's germline CDR1 is SGHKS and CDR2 YYEKEE (reference sequence). CDR3 in amino acids: CASSPLWGGYQPQHF. The DNA for the CDR3 is TGTGCCAGCAGCCCGTTATGGGGAGGGTATCAGCCCCAGCATTTT.

This clone was observed a handful of times. This sequence joins TRBV4-1 and TRBJ1-1; tentatively, D is TRBD1 (5 bases). Germline V gene lookup returns CDR1 MGHRA and CDR2 YSYEKL. The CDR3 totals 14 residues. V was cut by 3 bases and J by 1 base, with 9 bases left in between. The CDR3 DNA follows: TGCGCCAGCAGCCACCTAAGGGGGAACACTGAAGCTTTCTTT. Translating it yields CASSHLRGNTEAFF.

The genes are TRBV9 and TRBJ2-3, with no clear D. The CDR3 has 14 residues. Germline CDR1 reads SGDLS; CDR2 reads YYNGEE. V was shortened by 0 bases and J by 1 base, with 6 bases between the two germline ends. The CDR3 DNA reads as TGTGCCAGCAGCGTAGCTCCAGGCACAGATACGCAGTATTTT. Translation gives CASSVAPGTDTQYF.

This clone was detected a few times. In DNA form, the CDR3 reads TGTGCCAGCAGCTGGGAACAGGGGGCCGGCACAGATACGCAGTATTTT. Protein: CASSWEQGAGTDTQYF. The chain recombines TRBV7-2 with TRBJ2-3; 9 bases fit TRBD1. With 4 bases clipped from V and 1 base from J, the junction kept 6 bases outside the gene matches. CDR3 length equals 16 residues. The germline V gene encodes CDR1 SGHTA and CDR2 FQGNSA.

The V call is TRBV2, the J call TRBJ2-5; no clear D. CDR3 size: 17 residues. Germline CDR1 reads SNHLY; CDR2 reads FYNNEI. V dropped 4 bases and J dropped 3 bases, with 21 bases sitting between them. The CDR3 region is CASSVERPPSVKETQYF. CDR3 DNA: TGTGCCAGCAGTGTGGAGAGACCACCCTCCGTAAAAGAGACCCAGTACTTC. Supplemented by reference TRBV2 and TRBJ2-5, the full variable domain reads EPEVTQTPSHQVTQMGQEVILRCVPISNHLYFYWYRQILGQKVEFLVSFYNNEISEKSEIFDDQFSVERPDGSNFTLKIRSTKLEDSAMYFCASSVERPPSVKETQYFGPGTRLLVL.

The CDR3, as DNA: TGTGCCACCGCGGGACGGGACAATCAGCCCCAGCATTTT. Translated, it gives CATAGRDNQPQHF. This sequence joins TRBV10-3 and TRBJ1-5, with a tentative D call TRBD1 (5 bases). CDR3 length equals 13 residues. Germline CDR1 reads ENHRY; CDR2 reads SYGVKD. V lost 10 bases and J lost 3, with 13 bases in between.

V is TRBV15 and J is TRBJ2-7; 7 positions match TRBD1. The J segment lost 5 bases and the V segment lost 0 bases, leaving 7 bases of the junction unmatched. CDR1 is LNHNV and CDR2 is YYDKDF in the germline V gene (reference sequence). The CDR3 sequence is 15 residues long. The CDR3 is CATSRDGTVWDEQYF. In DNA, the CDR3 is TGTGCCACCAGCAGAGATGGGACAGTATGGGACGAGCAGTACTTC.

This clone is a singleton in its sample. This chain uses TRBV5-1 with TRBJ2-7; D possibly corresponds to TRBD2 (6 bases). The CDR3 has 13 amino acids. Per germline, CDR1 SGHRS and CDR2 YFSETQ. Trimming cost V 2 bases and J 4 bases, with 10 bases left between them. The CDR3 sequence is CASSFGGEYEQYF. The DNA of the CDR3 is TGCGCCAGCAGCTTCGGGGGTGAGTACGAGCAGTACTTC.

As regards this clone: This sample includes further DNA sequences coding for the same CDR3. The chain is built from TRBV11-2 and TRBJ2-7; D perhaps matches TRBD1 (6 bases). Trimming stripped 5 bases from V and 2 bases from J, with 10 bases between. Germline V gene sequence: CDR1 SGHAT, CDR2 FQNNGV. This CDR3 contains 13 residues. CDR3 bases: TGTGCCAGCAGCCTGGGGGCCCCCTACGAGCAGTACTTC. Protein: CASSLGAPYEQYF.

This chain links TRBV4-1 with TRBJ1-2; D possibly corresponds to TRBD1 (6 bases). The CDR3 runs to 14 residues. Germline loops: CDR1 MGHRA, CDR2 YSYEKL. With 0 bases removed from V and 8 bases from J, the gap between germline ends came to 13 bases. The CDR3: CASSQERGAEGYTF. DNA for the CDR3: TGCGCCAGCAGCCAAGAACGGGGGGCAGAGGGCTACACCTTC.

The sample holds a few counts of this clone. The V call is TRBV5-6, the J call TRBJ1-2, with D perhaps matching TRBD1 (6 bases). Deletions cut 4 bases from V and 4 bases from J, with 11 bases between. Germline V gene data show CDR1 as SGHDT and CDR2 as YYEEEE. The CDR3 consists of 13 residues. The CDR3 protein is CASSDGQSYGYTF. For the CDR3, the DNA is TGTGCCAGCAGCGATGGACAGAGCTATGGCTACACCTTC.

This rearrangement joins TRBV9 to TRBJ1-4; D possibly corresponds to TRBD1 (5 bases). CDR1 and CDR2 (germline): SGDLS, YYNGEE. This CDR3 has 13 residues. V was pared by 5 bases and J by 7 bases, with 12 bases between. The CDR3 DNA follows: TGTGCCAGCAGTAACGGGGGGGGTGAAAAACTGTTTTTT. This sequence encodes CASSNGGGEKLFF.

The chain recombines TRBV10-3 with TRBJ1-4, with D possibly being TRBD1 (6 bases). The CDR3 length is 14 residues. Germline CDR1 and CDR2: ENHRY and SYGVKD. V was trimmed by 0 bases and J by 6 bases, leaving 8 bases between them. CDR3 bases: TGTGCCATCAGTGAGTCCGCAGGGGATGAAAAACTGTTTTTT. As protein: CAISESAGDEKLFF.

V is TRBV13 and J is TRBJ2-2; 7 nucleotides agree with TRBD1. J was trimmed by 3 bases and V by 5 bases; bases with no gene match: 9. Germline V gives CDR1 PRHDT, CDR2 FYEKMQ (reference sequence). This CDR3 is built from 16 residues. The CDR3: CASSPETGLDTGELFF. The CDR3 DNA is TGTGCCAGCAGCCCAGAGACAGGGTTGGACACCGGGGAGCTGTTTTTT.

The rearrangement joins TRBV2 to TRBJ2-7; perhaps TRBD2 as D (6 bases). The CDR3 has 13 amino acids. Germline assignment: CDR1 SNHLY and CDR2 FYNNEI. The V and J ends lost 6 bases and 2 bases respectively, with 11 bases between them. Here the CDR3 DNA reads TGTGCCAGCAGCCCGGGGGAACCCTACGAGCAGTACTTC. Amino acid sequence: CASSPGEPYEQYF.

This chain links TRBV6-6 with TRBJ2-1; the D gene is possibly TRBD2 (5 bases). Trimming pared 7 bases from V and 8 bases from J, leaving 12 bases between. CDR1 is MNHNY, CDR2 SVGAGI, per germline (reference sequence). This CDR3 is built from 12 residues. In DNA, the CDR3 is TGTGCCAGCACCCTCTCCGGGGATGAGCAGTTCTTC. Its protein is CASTLSGDEQFF.

The genes are TRBV30 and TRBJ2-5; TRBD2 matches 7 bases. CDR1 is GTSNPN, CDR2 SVGIG, per germline (reference sequence). This CDR3 contains 14 residues. The CDR3 is CAPHWSSGVWDQYF. In nucleotides, the CDR3 is TGTGCTCCCCACTGGTCTAGCGGTGTCTGGGACCAGTACTTC.

In nucleotides, the CDR3 is TGTGCCAGTAGTATCTCAAGGGGGAGGCAGTTCTTC. Residues: CASSISRGRQFF. The chain has TRBV19 and TRBJ2-1, with a weak D call TRBD1 (6 bases). V gave up 3 bases and J gave up 12 bases, with 12 bases separating them. This CDR3 is built from 12 residues. In germline, CDR1 is LNHDA, CDR2 SQIVND (reference sequence).

This chain links TRBV30 with TRBJ1-2; TRBD1 aligns across 9 bases. The length of the CDR3 is 12 residues. Losses at the gene ends were 5 bases for V and 2 bases for J; bases not matched to a gene: 0. The germline CDR1 and CDR2 sequences are GTSNPN and SVGIG (reference sequence). CDR3 sequence: CAWGQGNYGYTF. The CDR3 coding sequence is TGTGCCTGGGGACAGGGGAACTATGGCTACACCTTC.

This clone appeared once. This chain uses TRBV30 with TRBJ2-6, with TRBD1 matching over 9 bases. This CDR3 spans 18 amino acids. Germline V gives CDR1 GTSNPN, CDR2 SVGIG (reference sequence). J was trimmed by 3 bases and V by 2 bases; bases with no gene match: 11. The CDR3 region is CAWSLTLHRGLGANVLTF. The CDR3 region has the DNA TGTGCCTGGAGTCTCACCCTACACAGGGGGCTTGGGGCCAACGTCCTGACTTTC.

Turning to this clone: The junction and the germline gene differ at one end; a read error may be behind it. The same CDR3 is also encoded by other DNA sequences in this sample. This sequence joins TRBV7-2 and TRBJ1-2, with TRBD1 as a possible D gene (6 bases). The CDR3 is 14 residues long. Germline lookup yields CDR1 SGHTA and CDR2 FQGNSA. CDR3 region: CASSLAARGYGYTF. The CDR3, as DNA: TGTGCCAGTAGCTTAGCGGCCAGGGGATATGGCTACACCTTC. The complete variable domain, with remaining parts taken from reference TRBV7-2 and TRBJ1-2, reads GAGVSQSPSNKVTEKGKDVELRCDPISGHTALYWYRQSLGQGLEFLIYFQGNSAPDKSGLPSDRFSAERTGGSVSTLTIQRTQQEDSAVYLCASSLAARGYGYTFGSGTRLTVV.

The rearrangement links TRBV7-9 to TRBJ1-5, with 8 bases lining up with TRBD1. CDR3 length equals 14 residues. Germline CDR1 SEHNR, CDR2 FQNEAQ (reference sequence). Trimming cost V 1 base and J 7 bases; bases outside gene matches: 3. The CDR3 DNA is TGTGCCAGCAGCTTAGGACAGGGGTGGCAGCCCCAGCATTTT. Its translation is CASSLGQGWQPQHF. Full variable domain (outside the CDR3, taken from reference TRBV7-9 and TRBJ1-5): DTGVSQNPRHKITKRGQNVTFRCDPISEHNRLYWYRQTLGQGPEFLTYFQNEAQLEKSRLLSDRFSAERPKGSFSTLEIQRTEQGDSAMYLCASSLGQGWQPQHFGDGTRLSIL.

The gene calls are TRBV7-8 and TRBJ2-3, with TRBD2 matching 8 bases. The CDR3 length is 17 residues. Trimming removed 5 bases from V and 2 bases from J; junction bases left unmatched: 12. Germline V gives CDR1 SGHVS, CDR2 FQNEAQ. The CDR3 DNA reads TGTGCCAGCAGCCCGACTAAGGGAGCGGGGGTCACAGATACGCAGTATTTT. Protein: CASSPTKGAGVTDTQYF.

With respect to this clone: One junction end disagrees with the germline gene, perhaps due to a read error. The gene calls are TRBV7-2 and TRBJ2-5; TRBD1 is a possible D gene (6 bases). This CDR3 has 14 residues. From germline, CDR1 is SGHTA and CDR2 FQGNSA. The CDR3 coding sequence is TGTGCTAGCAGGGAAGGGGGATGGGAAGAGACCCAGTACTTC. Translating it yields CASREGGWEETQYF. Full variable domain (outside the CDR3, taken from reference TRBV7-2 and TRBJ2-5): GAGVSQSPSNKVTEKGKDVELRCDPISGHTALYWYRQSLGQGLEFLIYFQGNSAPDKSGLPSDRFSAERTGGSVSTLTIQRTQQEDSAVYLCASREGGWEETQYFGPGTRLLVL.

This chain joins TRBV5-4 and TRBJ1-2; D is uncertain. The germline V gene has CDR1 SGHNT and CDR2 YYREEE (reference sequence). The CDR3 runs to 15 residues. The V and J ends lost 7 bases and 8 bases respectively, with 24 bases between them. The CDR3 DNA reads TGTGCCAGCTATGAGGACCTTACCACCCGAGGGGGCTACACCTTC. Residues: CASYEDLTTRGGYTF.

The chain couples TRBV6-1 to TRBJ2-5, with D perhaps matching TRBD1 (6 bases). Germline CDR1 and CDR2: MNHNS and SASEGT. Trimming took 6 bases from V and 3 from J, leaving 14 bases between them. This CDR3 has 14 residues. CDR3 loop: CASSLGDTKETQYF. CDR3 DNA sequence: TGTGCCAGCAGCCTTGGGGACACAAAAGAGACCCAGTACTTC.